This TCR beta chain appears in the sequencing data of a study of blood T cell repertoires in COVID-19. Measured with immunoSEQ multiplex PCR; TCRdb has only the in-frame clones, and not every one. Of about 500,000 clones listed, 75% to 90% were seen once; the top ten hold about 0.7%. The sample holds one count of this clone. Sequenced: PBMCs or T cells enriched from blood (not recorded which). The clonotype comes from a woman aged 18-29 years who had recovered from COVID-19.

The CDR3 protein is CASGLVPLGQGKGQGEQFF. The CDR3 bases are TGTGCTAGTGGTTTGGTACCACTCGGGCAGGGAAAGGGCCAGGGGGAGCAGTTCTTC. The chain employs TRBV12-5 and TRBJ2-1; D perhaps matches TRBD1 (6 bases). This CDR3 contains 19 residues. The germline V and J ends were trimmed by 0 bases and 10 bases, with 28 bases remaining between them. Germline V gene data show CDR1 as LGHNT and CDR2 as FRNRAP.